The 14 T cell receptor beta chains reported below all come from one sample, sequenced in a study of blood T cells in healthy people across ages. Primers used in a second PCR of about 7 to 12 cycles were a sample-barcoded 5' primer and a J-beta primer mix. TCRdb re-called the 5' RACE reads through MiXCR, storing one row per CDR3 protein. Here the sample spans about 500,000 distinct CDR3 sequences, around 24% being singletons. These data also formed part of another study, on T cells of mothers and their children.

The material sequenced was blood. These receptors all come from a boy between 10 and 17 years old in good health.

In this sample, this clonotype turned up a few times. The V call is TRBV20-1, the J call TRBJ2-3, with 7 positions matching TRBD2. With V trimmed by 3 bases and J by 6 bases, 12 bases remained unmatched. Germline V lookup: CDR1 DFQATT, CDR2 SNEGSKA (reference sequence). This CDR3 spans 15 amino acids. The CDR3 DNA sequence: TGCAGTGCTAGGTTCGCGGGAGCGGGGTCTGATACGCAGTATTTT. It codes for CSARFAGAGSDTQYF.

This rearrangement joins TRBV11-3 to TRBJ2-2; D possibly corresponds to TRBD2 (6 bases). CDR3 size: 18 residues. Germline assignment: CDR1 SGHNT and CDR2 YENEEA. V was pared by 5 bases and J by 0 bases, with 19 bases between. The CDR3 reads CASSRSTVGGSNTGELFF. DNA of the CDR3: TGTGCCAGCAGCCGATCAACAGTGGGGGGTTCGAACACCGGGGAGCTGTTTTTT.

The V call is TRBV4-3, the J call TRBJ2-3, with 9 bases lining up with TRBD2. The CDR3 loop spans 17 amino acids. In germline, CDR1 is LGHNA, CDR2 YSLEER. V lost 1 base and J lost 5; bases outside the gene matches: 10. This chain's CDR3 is CASSQGSAGGERDTQYF. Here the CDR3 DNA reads TGCGCCAGCAGCCAAGGATCTGCGGGGGGGGAGAGAGATACGCAGTATTTT.

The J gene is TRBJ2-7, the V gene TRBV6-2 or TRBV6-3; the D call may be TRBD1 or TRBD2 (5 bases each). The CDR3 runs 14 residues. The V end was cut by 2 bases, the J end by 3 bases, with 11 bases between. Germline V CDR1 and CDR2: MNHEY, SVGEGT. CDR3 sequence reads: CASSYERGIYEQYF. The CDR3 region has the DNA TGTGCCAGCAGTTACGAACGGGGCATCTACGAGCAGTACTTC.

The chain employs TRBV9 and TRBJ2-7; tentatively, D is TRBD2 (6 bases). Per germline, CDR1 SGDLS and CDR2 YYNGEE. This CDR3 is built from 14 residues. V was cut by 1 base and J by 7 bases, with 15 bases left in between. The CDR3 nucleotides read TGTGCCAGCAGCGTAACCCCGGGCGGGGTTGAGCAGTACTTC. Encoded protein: CASSVTPGGVEQYF.

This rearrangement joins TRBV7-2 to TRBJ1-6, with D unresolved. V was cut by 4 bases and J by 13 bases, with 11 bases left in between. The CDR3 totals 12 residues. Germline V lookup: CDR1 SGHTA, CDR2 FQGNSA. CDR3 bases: TGTGCCAGCAGCTCTTTATTGGGCCCCCTCCACTTT. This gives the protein CASSSLLGPLHF.

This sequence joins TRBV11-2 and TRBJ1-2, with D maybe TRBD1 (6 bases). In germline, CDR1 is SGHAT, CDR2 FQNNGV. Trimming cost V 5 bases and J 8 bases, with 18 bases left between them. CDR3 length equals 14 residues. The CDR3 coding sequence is TGTGCCAGCAGCACCCCTAGGGGGAGAATCGGCTACACCTTC. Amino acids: CASSTPRGRIGYTF.

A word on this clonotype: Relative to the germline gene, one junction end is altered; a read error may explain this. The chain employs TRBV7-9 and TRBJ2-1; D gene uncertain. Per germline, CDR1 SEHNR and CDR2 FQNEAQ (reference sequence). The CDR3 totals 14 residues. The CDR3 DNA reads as TGTGCCAGCGGCTTAGTCCCTGGCAGGAATGAGCAGTTCTTC. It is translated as CASGLVPGRNEQFF.

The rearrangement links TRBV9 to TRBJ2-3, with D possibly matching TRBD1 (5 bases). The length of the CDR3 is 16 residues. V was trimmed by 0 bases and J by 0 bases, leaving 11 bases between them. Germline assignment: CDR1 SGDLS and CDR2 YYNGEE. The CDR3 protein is CASSVDPGSSTDTQYF. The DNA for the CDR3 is TGTGCCAGCAGCGTAGATCCAGGGTCTAGCACAGATACGCAGTATTTT.

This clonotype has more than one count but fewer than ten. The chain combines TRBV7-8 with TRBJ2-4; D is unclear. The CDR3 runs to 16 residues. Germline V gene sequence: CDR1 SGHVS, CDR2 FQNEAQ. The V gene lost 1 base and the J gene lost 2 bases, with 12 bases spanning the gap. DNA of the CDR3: TGTGCCAGCAGCTTAGGTTCGGCGGTTACCAAAAACATTCAGTACTTC. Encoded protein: CASSLGSAVTKNIQYF.

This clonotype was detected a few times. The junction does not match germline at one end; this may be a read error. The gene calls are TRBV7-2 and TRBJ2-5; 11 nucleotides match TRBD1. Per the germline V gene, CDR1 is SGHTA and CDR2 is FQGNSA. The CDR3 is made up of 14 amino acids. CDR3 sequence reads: CASSLGWTGGWLWF. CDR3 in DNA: TGTGCCAGCAGCTTAGGTTGGACAGGGGGCTGGCTGTGGTTC.

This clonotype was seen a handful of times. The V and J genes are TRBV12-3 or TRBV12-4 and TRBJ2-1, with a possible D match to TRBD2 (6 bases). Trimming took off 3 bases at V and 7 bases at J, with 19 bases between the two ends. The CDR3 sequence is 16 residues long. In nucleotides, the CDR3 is TGTGCCAGCAGTTTGGCGGTGCGGGGTTTGCGGAATGAGCAGTTCTTC. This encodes CASSLAVRGLRNEQFF.

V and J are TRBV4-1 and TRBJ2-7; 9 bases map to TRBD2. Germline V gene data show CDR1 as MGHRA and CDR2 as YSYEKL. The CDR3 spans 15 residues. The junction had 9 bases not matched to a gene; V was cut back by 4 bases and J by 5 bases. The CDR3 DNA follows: TGCGCCAGCAGCCGCCCAGGACTAGCGAGGGACGAGCAGTACTTC. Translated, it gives CASSRPGLARDEQYF.

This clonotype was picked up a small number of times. CDR3 sequence (DNA): TGTGCCAGCAGCCCCCCGGAGTCACCCCTCCACTTT. This codes for CASSPPESPLHF. The rearrangement joins TRBV7-9 to TRBJ1-6; unclear D gene. From germline, CDR1 is SEHNR and CDR2 FQNEAQ (reference sequence). Trimming cost V 5 bases and J 10 bases, with 9 bases left between them. This CDR3 is built from 12 residues.